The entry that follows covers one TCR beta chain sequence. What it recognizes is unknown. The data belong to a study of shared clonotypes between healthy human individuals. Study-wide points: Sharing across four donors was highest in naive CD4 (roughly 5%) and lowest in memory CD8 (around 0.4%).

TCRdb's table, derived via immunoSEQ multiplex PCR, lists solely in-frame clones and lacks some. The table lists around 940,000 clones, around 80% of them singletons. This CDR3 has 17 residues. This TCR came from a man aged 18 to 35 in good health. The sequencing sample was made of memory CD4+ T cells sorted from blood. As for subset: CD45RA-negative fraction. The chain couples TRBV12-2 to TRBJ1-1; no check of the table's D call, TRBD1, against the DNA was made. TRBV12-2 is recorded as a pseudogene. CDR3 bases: TGTGCAAGTCGCCACACGAGGACAGGGGGCGCGGGGACTGAAGCTTTCTTT. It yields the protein CASRHTRTGGAGTEAFF.